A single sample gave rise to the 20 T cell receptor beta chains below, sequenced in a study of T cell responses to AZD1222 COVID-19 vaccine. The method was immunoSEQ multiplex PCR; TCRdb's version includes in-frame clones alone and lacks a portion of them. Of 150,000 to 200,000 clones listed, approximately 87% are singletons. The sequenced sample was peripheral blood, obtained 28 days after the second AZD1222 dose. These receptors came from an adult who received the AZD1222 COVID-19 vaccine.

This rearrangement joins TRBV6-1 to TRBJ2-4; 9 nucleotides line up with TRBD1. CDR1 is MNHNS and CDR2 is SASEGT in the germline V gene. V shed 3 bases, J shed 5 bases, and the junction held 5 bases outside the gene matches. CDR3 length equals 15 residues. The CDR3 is CASSEGQGLQNIQYF. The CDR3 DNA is TGTGCCAGCAGTGAGGGACAGGGCTTACAAAACATTCAGTACTTC.

CDR3 DNA sequence: TGTGCCAGCAGCCTGGGACCGAAGAACACTGAAGCTTTCTTT. This sequence encodes CASSLGPKNTEAFF. The chain couples TRBV5-6 to TRBJ1-1; perhaps TRBD1 as D (5 bases). The CDR3 contains 14 residues. Deletions cut 4 bases from V and 1 base from J, with 11 bases between. The germline V gene has CDR1 SGHDT and CDR2 YYEEEE.

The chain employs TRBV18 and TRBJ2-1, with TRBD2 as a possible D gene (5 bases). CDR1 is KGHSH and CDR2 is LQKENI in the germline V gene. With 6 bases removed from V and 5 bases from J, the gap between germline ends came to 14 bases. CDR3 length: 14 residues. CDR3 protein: CASSPRTGDNEQFF. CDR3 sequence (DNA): TGTGCCAGCTCCCCTAGGACTGGAGACAATGAGCAGTTCTTC.

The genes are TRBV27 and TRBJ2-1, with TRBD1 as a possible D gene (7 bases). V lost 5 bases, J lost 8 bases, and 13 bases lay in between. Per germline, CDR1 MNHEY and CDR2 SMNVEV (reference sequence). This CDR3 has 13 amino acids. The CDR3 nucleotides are TGTGCCAGCAGTCCCCAGGGGGGCTATGAGCAGTTCTTC. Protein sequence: CASSPQGGYEQFF.

As DNA, the CDR3 is TGTGCCAGCAGCTTAGGGAATTCACCCCTCCACTTT. This sequence encodes CASSLGNSPLHF. The chain carries TRBV7-9 and TRBJ1-6, with D unresolved. V lost 1 base to trimming and J lost 7 bases, with 2 bases between them. CDR1 and CDR2 from the germline V gene are SEHNR and FQNEAQ (reference sequence). The CDR3 runs 12 residues.

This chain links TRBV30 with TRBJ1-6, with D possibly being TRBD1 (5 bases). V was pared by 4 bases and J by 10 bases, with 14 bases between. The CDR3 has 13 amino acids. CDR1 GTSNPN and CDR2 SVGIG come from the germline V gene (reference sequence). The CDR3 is CAWNWGGDSPLHF. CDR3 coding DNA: TGTGCCTGGAACTGGGGAGGGGACTCACCCCTCCACTTT.

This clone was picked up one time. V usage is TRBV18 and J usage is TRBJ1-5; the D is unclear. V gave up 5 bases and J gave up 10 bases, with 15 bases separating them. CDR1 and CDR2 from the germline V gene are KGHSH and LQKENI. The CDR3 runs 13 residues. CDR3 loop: CASSENEGPPQHF. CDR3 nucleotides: TGTGCCAGCTCAGAAAACGAAGGACCTCCCCAGCATTTT. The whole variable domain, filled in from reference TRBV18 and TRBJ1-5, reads NAGVMQNPRHLVRRRGQEARLRCSPMKGHSHVYWYRQLPEEGLKFMVYLQKENIIDESGMPKERFSAEFPKEGPSILRIQQVVRGDSAAYFCASSENEGPPQHFGDGTRLSIL.

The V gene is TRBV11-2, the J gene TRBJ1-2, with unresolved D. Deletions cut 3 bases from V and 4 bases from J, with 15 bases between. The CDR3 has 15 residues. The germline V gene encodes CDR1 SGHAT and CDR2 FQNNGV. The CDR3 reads CASSFSEGPGYGYTF. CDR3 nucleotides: TGTGCCAGCAGCTTTAGTGAGGGCCCGGGCTATGGCTACACCTTC.

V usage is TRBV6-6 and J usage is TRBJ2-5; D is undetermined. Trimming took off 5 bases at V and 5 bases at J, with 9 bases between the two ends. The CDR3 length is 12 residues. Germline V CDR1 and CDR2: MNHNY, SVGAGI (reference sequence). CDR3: CASSPLAETQYF. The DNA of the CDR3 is TGTGCCAGCAGTCCCCTTGCGGAGACCCAGTACTTC.

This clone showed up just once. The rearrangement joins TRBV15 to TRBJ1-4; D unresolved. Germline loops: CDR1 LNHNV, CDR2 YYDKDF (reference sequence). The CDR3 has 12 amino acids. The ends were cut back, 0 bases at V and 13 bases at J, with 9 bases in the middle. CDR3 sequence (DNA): TGTGCCACCAGCAGAGATTATTTTGCACTGTTTTTT. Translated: CATSRDYFALFF.

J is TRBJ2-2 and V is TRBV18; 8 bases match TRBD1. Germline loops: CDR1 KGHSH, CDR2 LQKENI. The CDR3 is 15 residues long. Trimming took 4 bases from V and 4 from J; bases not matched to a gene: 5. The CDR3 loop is CASSLQTGVTGELFF. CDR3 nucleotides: TGTGCCAGCTCACTCCAGACAGGGGTCACCGGGGAGCTGTTTTTT. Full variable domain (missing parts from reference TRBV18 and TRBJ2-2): NAGVMQNPRHLVRRRGQEARLRCSPMKGHSHVYWYRQLPEEGLKFMVYLQKENIIDESGMPKERFSAEFPKEGPSILRIQQVVRGDSAAYFCASSLQTGVTGELFFGEGSRLTVL.

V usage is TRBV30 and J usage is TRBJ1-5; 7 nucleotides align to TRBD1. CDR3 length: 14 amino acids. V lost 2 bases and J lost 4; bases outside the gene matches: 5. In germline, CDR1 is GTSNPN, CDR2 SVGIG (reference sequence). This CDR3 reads CAWSLEGANQPQHF. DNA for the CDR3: TGTGCCTGGAGTCTTGAGGGGGCGAATCAGCCCCAGCATTTT.

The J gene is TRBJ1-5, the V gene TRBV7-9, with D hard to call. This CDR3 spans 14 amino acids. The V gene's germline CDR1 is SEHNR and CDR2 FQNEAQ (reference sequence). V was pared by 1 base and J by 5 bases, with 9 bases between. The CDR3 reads CASSLEGGYQPQHF. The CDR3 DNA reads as TGTGCCAGCAGCTTAGAAGGCGGTTATCAGCCCCAGCATTTT. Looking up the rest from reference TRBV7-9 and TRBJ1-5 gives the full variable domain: DTGVSQNPRHKITKRGQNVTFRCDPISEHNRLYWYRQTLGQGPEFLTYFQNEAQLEKSRLLSDRFSAERPKGSFSTLEIQRTEQGDSAMYLCASSLEGGYQPQHFGDGTRLSIL.

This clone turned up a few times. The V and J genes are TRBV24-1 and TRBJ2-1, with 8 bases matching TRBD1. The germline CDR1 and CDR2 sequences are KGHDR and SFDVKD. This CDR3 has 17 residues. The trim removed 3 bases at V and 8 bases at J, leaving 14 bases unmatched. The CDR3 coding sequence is TGTGCCACCAGTGATGCACAGGGGGGAAGGTTTGGTCATGAGCAGTTCTTC. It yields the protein CATSDAQGGRFGHEQFF.

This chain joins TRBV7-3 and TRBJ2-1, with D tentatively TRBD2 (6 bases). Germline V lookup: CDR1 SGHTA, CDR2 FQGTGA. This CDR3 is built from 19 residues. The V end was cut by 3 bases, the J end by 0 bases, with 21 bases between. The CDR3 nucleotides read TGTGCCAGCAGCTTCCGGTCGGCGGGGCCCCTCAGCTCCTACAATGAGCAGTTCTTC. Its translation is CASSFRSAGPLSSYNEQFF.

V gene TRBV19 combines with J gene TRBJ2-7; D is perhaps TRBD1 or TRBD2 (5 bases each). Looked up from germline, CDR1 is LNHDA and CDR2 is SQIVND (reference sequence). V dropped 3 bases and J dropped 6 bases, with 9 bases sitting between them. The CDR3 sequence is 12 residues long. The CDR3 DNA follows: TGTGCCAGTAGTATGTGGGGGAGCGAGCAGTACTTC. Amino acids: CASSMWGSEQYF.

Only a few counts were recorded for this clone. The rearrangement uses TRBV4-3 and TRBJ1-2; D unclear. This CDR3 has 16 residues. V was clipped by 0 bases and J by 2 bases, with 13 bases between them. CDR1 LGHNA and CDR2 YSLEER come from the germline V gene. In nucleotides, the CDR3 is TGCGCCAGCAGCCAAGAAGCCGGAAGGCAGAACTATGGCTACACCTTC. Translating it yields CASSQEAGRQNYGYTF.

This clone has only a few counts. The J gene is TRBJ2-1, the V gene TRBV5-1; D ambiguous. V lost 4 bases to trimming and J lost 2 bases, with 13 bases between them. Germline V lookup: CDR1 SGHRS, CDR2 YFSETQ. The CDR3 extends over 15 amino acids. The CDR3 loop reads CASSEFGQAYNEQFF. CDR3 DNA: TGCGCCAGCAGCGAGTTTGGTCAAGCCTACAATGAGCAGTTCTTC. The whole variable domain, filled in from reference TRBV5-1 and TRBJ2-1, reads KAGVTQTPRYLIKTRGQQVTLSCSPISGHRSVSWYQQTPGQGLQFLFEYFSETQRNKGNFPGRFSGRQFSNSRSEMNVSTLELGDSALYLCASSEFGQAYNEQFFGPGTRLTVL.

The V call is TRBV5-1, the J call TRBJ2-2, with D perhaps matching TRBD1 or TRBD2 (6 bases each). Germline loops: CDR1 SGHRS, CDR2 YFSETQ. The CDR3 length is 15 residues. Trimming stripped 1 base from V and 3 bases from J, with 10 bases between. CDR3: CASSLIGGYTGELFF. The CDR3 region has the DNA TGCGCCAGCAGCTTGATCGGGGGCTACACCGGGGAGCTGTTTTTT.

The CDR3 protein is CASSIAGGNSYGYTF. The CDR3, as DNA: TGTGCCAGTAGTATAGCGGGCGGCAACTCCTATGGCTACACCTTC. The chain has TRBV19 and TRBJ1-2; no clear D gene. Germline CDR1 LNHDA, CDR2 SQIVND (reference sequence). With 1 base removed from V and 4 bases from J, the gap between germline ends came to 13 bases. This CDR3 contains 15 residues.